The clone carrying this T cell receptor (beta chain) was counted between two and nine times. Its antigen remains unidentified. The junction departs from the called germline gene at one end, perhaps through a read error. Through a sample-barcoded 5' primer and a J-beta primer mix, a second PCR was run for roughly 7 to 11 cycles. Using its own MiXCR run on the 5' RACE reads, TCRdb lists one record per CDR3 protein. The repertoire holds 800,000 to 950,000 distinct CDR3 sequences, with almost 30% as singletons. This specimen belongs to a study of blood T cells in healthy people across ages. Study results and limitations: Strong correlation linked observed beta diversity and percent naive T cells.

Germline V gene sequence: CDR1 LGHNA, CDR2 YSLEER. The CDR3 runs to 17 residues. These same data were also listed under a study on T cells of mothers and their children.

This receptor was obtained from a woman aged 40 to 49 in good health. The chain joins TRBV4-3 to TRBJ2-1, with D tentatively TRBD2 (6 bases). Sample: blood. CDR3 in amino acids: CASSQVVGTETYNEQFF. CDR3 nucleotides: TGCGCCAGCAGTCAAGTCGTGGGGACTGAGACTTACAATGAGCAGTTCTTC.